The next 26 T cell receptor beta chains were all read from a single sample in a study of T cells in Graves' hyperthyroidism and ophthalmopathy. TCR beta CDR3 sequences were amplified from RNA transcripts. The primer set for the first-round RT-PCR of the TCR CDR3 was HTBI. MiXCR was run by TCRdb on the multiplex PCR reads, yielding one entry per CDR3 protein. This table holds approximately 690,000 distinct CDR3 sequences, about 20% found once. The sample comprised blood. The source is a man aged 25-40 years with Graves' ophthalmopathy.

The V call is TRBV6-2 or TRBV6-3, the J call TRBJ2-1; D remains ambiguous. This CDR3 has 18 residues. Germline CDR1 MNHEY, CDR2 SVGEGT. Between the trimmed V and J ends, which lost 6 bases and 7 bases, there was a span of 28 bases. The CDR3 loop is CASRKRGSSISSKNEQFF. CDR3 nucleotide sequence: TGTGCCAGCAGGAAACGAGGCTCTTCTATCTCATCTAAGAATGAGCAGTTCTTC.

The chain carries TRBV18 and TRBJ2-1; 10 bases map to TRBD2. V lost 3 bases to trimming and J lost 6 bases; unmatched junction nucleotides: 11. Germline CDR1 and CDR2: KGHSH and LQKENI. The CDR3 runs 17 residues. In DNA form, the CDR3 reads TGTGCCAGCTCACCTTTCGCCGGGACTAGCGTTGGCAATGAGCAGTTCTTC. It encodes CASSPFAGTSVGNEQFF.

The CDR3: CASSLTVLSSYEQYF. CDR3 bases: TGCGCCAGCAGCTTGACAGTTTTAAGCTCCTACGAGCAGTACTTC. This sequence joins TRBV5-1 and TRBJ2-7, with no clear D. Per the germline V gene, CDR1 is SGHRS and CDR2 is YFSETQ. V lost 1 base, J lost 0 bases, and 11 bases lay in between. The CDR3 is made up of 15 amino acids.

The chain couples TRBV6-2 or TRBV6-3 to TRBJ1-6, with D possibly matching TRBD1 (6 bases). This CDR3 contains 15 residues. Looked up from germline, CDR1 is MNHEY and CDR2 is SVGEGT. V was trimmed by 0 bases and J by 7 bases, leaving 10 bases between them. The CDR3 DNA is TGTGCCAGCAGTTACTCACAGGGATCGAATTCACCCCTCCACTTT. Protein: CASSYSQGSNSPLHF.

This clonotype was observed many times. The V call is TRBV28, the J call TRBJ1-1; D is ambiguous. Germline values: CDR1 MDHEN, CDR2 SYDVKM. The V gene lost 6 bases and the J gene lost 1 base, with 12 bases spanning the gap. CDR3 size: 14 residues. The CDR3 protein is CASRDVISNTEAFF. As DNA, the CDR3 is TGTGCCAGCAGGGACGTTATTTCGAACACTGAAGCTTTCTTT.

This clonotype was counted a few times. V gene TRBV27 combines with J gene TRBJ1-5; D may be TRBD1 (5 bases). The CDR3 length is 14 residues. Germline CDR1 is MNHEY and CDR2 is SMNVEV (reference sequence). V shed 6 bases and J shed 0 bases, with 9 bases lying between them. The CDR3 region is CASRGLTSNQPQHF. The CDR3, as DNA: TGTGCCAGCAGGGGACTGACTAGCAATCAGCCCCAGCATTTT.

At least ten counts were recorded for this clonotype. The chain uses TRBV30 and TRBJ1-1; TRBD1 aligns across 9 bases. Per germline, CDR1 GTSNPN and CDR2 SVGIG (reference sequence). V dropped 5 bases and J dropped 5; count of bases not matched to a gene: 12. The CDR3 loop spans 15 amino acids. CDR3 sequence: CAWEGTGSSLTEAFF. For the CDR3, the DNA is TGTGCCTGGGAAGGGACAGGGAGCTCTTTGACTGAAGCTTTCTTT. The variable domain in full, with the rest retrieved from reference TRBV30 and TRBJ1-1, is SQTIHQWPATLVQPVGSPLSLECTVEGTSNPNLYWYRQAAGRGLQLLFYSVGIGQISSEVPQNLSASRPQDRQFILSSKKLLLSDSGFYLCAWEGTGSSLTEAFFGQGTRLTVV.

The chain combines TRBV20-1 with TRBJ2-5; TRBD2 agrees at 8 bases. Germline CDR1 is DFQATT and CDR2 is SNEGSKA (reference sequence). CDR3 length: 13 amino acids. The trim removed 4 bases at V and 6 bases at J, leaving 7 bases unmatched. The CDR3 reads CSAISAGGQTQYF. The DNA for the CDR3 is TGCAGTGCTATCTCGGCGGGAGGACAGACCCAGTACTTC.

This clonotype has a handful of counts. V and J are TRBV30 and TRBJ1-2; D possibly corresponds to TRBD1 (6 bases). Germline CDR1 reads GTSNPN; CDR2 reads SVGIG (reference sequence). The CDR3 is 14 residues long. V was clipped by 0 bases and J by 8 bases, with 16 bases between them. Here the CDR3 reads CAWSVLLGGGGYTF. The CDR3 nucleotides read TGTGCCTGGAGTGTACTCTTAGGGGGAGGCGGCTACACCTTC.

Regarding this clonotype: This may be a read error, as it is one base from a much larger clone. The V gene is TRBV27, the J gene TRBJ1-1; perhaps TRBD1 as D (6 bases). Trimming stripped 5 bases from V and 4 bases from J, with 26 bases between. The length of the CDR3 is 18 residues. Germline CDR1 reads MNHEY; CDR2 reads SMNVEV (reference sequence). The CDR3 is CASSIWGQGRGRSTEAFF. The CDR3 region has the DNA TGTGCCAGCAGTATATGGGGACAAGGCCGTGGTCGGAGCACTGAAGCTTTCTTT.

This clonotype turned up a few times. This sequence joins TRBV29-1 and TRBJ1-1; D might be TRBD1 (5 bases). Trimming removed 4 bases from V and 11 bases from J, with 14 bases in between. Looked up from germline, CDR1 is SQVTM and CDR2 is ANQGSEA. This CDR3 has 11 residues. Here the CDR3 reads CSVVGEGVAFF. CDR3 nucleotides: TGCAGCGTTGTAGGTGAAGGGGTGGCTTTCTTT.

The chain uses TRBV6-2 or TRBV6-3 and TRBJ2-3; D is ambiguous. Germline values: CDR1 MNHEY, CDR2 SVGEGT. Trimming cost V 2 bases and J 0 bases, with 9 bases left between them. CDR3 length equals 15 residues. CDR3 protein: CASSYDAQSTDTQYF. DNA of the CDR3: TGTGCCAGCAGTTACGACGCACAGAGCACAGATACGCAGTATTTT.

This clonotype was recorded at least ten times. As DNA, the CDR3 is TGTGCCAGTAAAGGGGGCTTCCCCACAGATACGCAGTATTTT. Translated, it gives CASKGGFPTDTQYF. The chain combines TRBV28 with TRBJ2-3; 7 bases match TRBD1. Trimming removed 9 bases from V and 2 bases from J; junction bases left unmatched: 8. Germline assignment: CDR1 MDHEN and CDR2 SYDVKM. This CDR3 has 14 amino acids.

The chain links TRBV7-2 to TRBJ2-4; a weak D match, TRBD2 (6 bases). CDR1 is SGHTA, CDR2 FQGNSA, per germline. There are 15 residues in the CDR3. Trimming took off 5 bases at V and 0 bases at J, with 11 bases between the two ends. This CDR3 is CASSPTSSAKNIQYF. Here the CDR3 DNA reads TGTGCCAGCAGCCCGACTAGTTCAGCCAAAAACATTCAGTACTTC.

The chain has TRBV27 and TRBJ1-5; D may be TRBD1 (6 bases). Trimming removed 4 bases at V and 6 bases at J, with 10 bases between. CDR3 size: 13 residues. Germline lookup yields CDR1 MNHEY and CDR2 SMNVEV (reference sequence). CDR3 DNA: TGTGCCAGCAGTTCAGGGGCCCCTCAGCCCCAGCATTTT. It is translated as CASSSGAPQPQHF.

With respect to this clonotype: This CDR3 is missing its conserved last phenylalanine or tryptophan, likely due to a read error. The rearrangement links TRBV3-1 to TRBJ2-3; a weak D match, TRBD2 (5 bases). V lost 1 base to trimming and J lost 3 bases, with 17 bases between them. CDR1 LGHDT and CDR2 YNNKEL come from the germline V gene (reference sequence). This CDR3 contains 17 residues. This CDR3 reads CASSQVRTPLRTDTQYL. DNA for the CDR3: TGTGCCAGCAGCCAAGTCAGGACTCCACTTCGGACAGATACGCAGTATCTT.

This clonotype was found many times. The V call is TRBV12-3 or TRBV12-4, the J call TRBJ2-5; TRBD2 aligns across 16 bases. V shed 5 bases, J shed 5 bases, and the junction held 8 bases outside the gene matches. This CDR3 is 17 amino acids long. CDR3 loop: CASSQGTSGRGIETQYF. DNA of the CDR3: TGTGCCAGCAGTCAGGGGACTAGCGGGAGGGGGATCGAGACCCAGTACTTC.

This clonotype was found many times. J is TRBJ2-3 and V is TRBV18; 9 bases align to TRBD2. This CDR3 has 16 amino acids. Trimming removed 1 base from V and 1 base from J; junction bases left unmatched: 3. Germline V gene lookup returns CDR1 KGHSH and CDR2 LQKENI. For the CDR3, the DNA is TGTGCCAGCTCACCACGGGTAGCGGGAGGCACAGATACGCAGTATTTT. It is translated as CASSPRVAGGTDTQYF.

This clonotype occurred a few times. This chain connects TRBV7-9 to TRBJ2-7, with no clear D. Trimming removed 0 bases from V and 4 bases from J, with 13 bases in between. The CDR3 contains 15 residues. Germline V CDR1 and CDR2: SEHNR, FQNEAQ (reference sequence). CDR3 region: CASSLAGPKLYEQYF. The DNA of the CDR3 is TGTGCCAGCAGCTTAGCTGGTCCAAAACTTTACGAGCAGTACTTC.

The rearrangement uses TRBV29-1 and TRBJ2-7, with TRBD1 identical over 9 bases. Germline trimming cut 1 base from V and 1 base from J; bases unmatched to any gene: 5. This CDR3 comprises 15 residues. The V gene's germline CDR1 is SQVTM and CDR2 ANQGSEA. CDR3 loop: CSVEAVGTGSYEQYF. The CDR3 nucleotides read TGCAGCGTTGAAGCCGTGGGGACAGGGTCCTACGAGCAGTACTTC.

The V call is TRBV9, the J call TRBJ1-2; D remains ambiguous. Between the trimmed V and J ends, which lost 3 bases and 2 bases, there was a span of 11 bases. Germline loops: CDR1 SGDLS, CDR2 YYNGEE. The CDR3 has 14 amino acids. The CDR3 DNA is TGTGCCAGCAGCGGTAACACGGACAACTATGGCTACACCTTC. It yields the protein CASSGNTDNYGYTF.

There are many counts of this clonotype. The chain has TRBV5-1 and TRBJ1-2; D call uncertain. Germline V gives CDR1 SGHRS, CDR2 YFSETQ. The CDR3 has 13 amino acids. Trimming removed 2 bases from V and 2 bases from J, with 7 bases in between. The CDR3 DNA reads TGCGCCAGCAGCTTCGGAGAGAACTATGGCTACACCTTC. Amino acid sequence: CASSFGENYGYTF.

The chain couples TRBV12-5 to TRBJ2-1, with D possibly TRBD2 on 5 matching bases. This CDR3 has 15 residues. The germline V gene has CDR1 LGHNT and CDR2 FRNRAP. Trimming stripped 6 bases from V and 8 bases from J, with 20 bases between. This CDR3 is CASGPPTQQADEQFF. CDR3 DNA: TGTGCTAGTGGGCCTCCGACTCAACAAGCGGATGAGCAGTTCTTC.

This clonotype has at least ten counts. The V call is TRBV5-1, the J call TRBJ2-7; 7 bases line up with TRBD2. The CDR3 covers 15 residues. The germline gives CDR1 SGHRS, CDR2 YFSETQ. The V segment lost 0 bases and the J segment 2 bases; nucleotides outside the gene matches: 5. The CDR3 sequence: CASSLGAAGTYEQYF. DNA of the CDR3: TGCGCCAGCAGCTTGGGCGCAGCGGGAACCTACGAGCAGTACTTC.

There are a few counts of this clonotype. V and J are TRBV7-9 and TRBJ2-1; D is unclear. V lost 2 bases to trimming and J lost 4 bases, with 9 bases between them. Germline V gene data show CDR1 as SEHNR and CDR2 as FQNEAQ (reference sequence). This CDR3 is built from 14 residues. DNA of the CDR3: TGTGCCAGCAGCTTAAACGGGCCATACAATGAGCAGTTCTTC. This sequence encodes CASSLNGPYNEQFF.

This chain uses TRBV7-9 with TRBJ2-7; 8 bases are shared with TRBD1. Germline-derived CDR1 and CDR2 are SEHNR and FQNEAQ (reference sequence). V lost 4 bases, J lost 3 bases, and 2 bases stayed unmatched. There are 13 residues in the CDR3. This CDR3 is CASSSRGLYEQYF. CDR3 coding DNA: TGTGCCAGCAGCTCCAGGGGGCTCTACGAGCAGTACTTC. Variable domain in full (rest from reference TRBV7-9 and TRBJ2-7): DTGVSQNPRHKITKRGQNVTFRCDPISEHNRLYWYRQTLGQGPEFLTYFQNEAQLEKSRLLSDRFSAERPKGSFSTLEIQRTEQGDSAMYLCASSSRGLYEQYFGPGTRLTVT.